This record concerns one TCR beta chain sequence. Antigen: not known. The data belong to a study of early stage breast cancer tumors. Trimming stripped 8 bases from V and 2 bases from J, with 10 bases between. The CDR3 is made up of 12 amino acids. CDR1 SNHLY and CDR2 FYNNEI come from the germline V gene. Blood replicates held 0.5 ug DNA, tumor or normal breast roughly 1.5 ug, two each. The data were produced by immunoSEQ multiplex PCR, yet TCRdb's version contains in-frame clones alone and is incomplete. This sample has 9,500 to 10,000 clones; 64% occur once, and the top ten carry about 10%. Study-level points and caveats: Compared with adjacent normal breast tissue, tumors showed 2 to 3-fold greater T cell density and higher clonality.

Sequenced input: breast tumor tissue. The TCR was taken from a person in their sixties or seventies with breast cancer. The chain carries TRBV2 and TRBJ2-7, with D possibly matching TRBD2 (6 bases). For the CDR3, the DNA is TGTGCCAGCTTTGCGGGGCCCTACGAGCAGTACTTC. Amino acids: CASFAGPYEQYF.